This entry lists 17 T cell receptor beta chains sequenced from one sample in a study of T cells after yellow fever vaccination. TCRdb independently ran MiXCR on the 5' RACE reads; one entry per CDR3 protein. The sample shows under 350,000 distinct CDR3 sequences, approximately 4% of them seen only once. Here the sequenced sample was PBMCs, taken 5 days after the yellow fever booster vaccination. The receptors derive from a man aged 18 to 29 who received the YFV17D yellow fever vaccine.

This clonotype has at least ten counts. The gene calls are TRBV20-1 and TRBJ2-1, with D possibly TRBD1 on 7 matching bases. The germline V gene has CDR1 DFQATT and CDR2 SNEGSKA (reference sequence). V lost 1 base to trimming and J lost 8 bases, with 15 bases between them. The length of the CDR3 is 14 residues. The CDR3 spells CSARGDQGGDEQFF. The CDR3 nucleotides read TGCAGTGCTAGAGGGGACCAGGGGGGAGATGAGCAGTTCTTC.

The rearrangement joins TRBV6-1 to TRBJ1-1; unclear D gene. This CDR3 contains 14 residues. V dropped 2 bases and J dropped 3 bases, with 10 bases sitting between them. Germline-derived CDR1 and CDR2 are MNHNS and SASEGT. The DNA of the CDR3 is TGTGCCAGCAGTGAACATCCAAAGGACACTGAAGCTTTCTTT. Protein product: CASSEHPKDTEAFF.

The chain uses TRBV7-9 and TRBJ2-3; TRBD1 agrees at 12 bases. This CDR3 region has 17 residues. V was clipped by 2 bases and J by 4 bases; unmatched bases: 7. Germline-derived CDR1 and CDR2 are SEHNR and FQNEAQ (reference sequence). The CDR3 region is CASSLSGTGGVADTQYF. CDR3 DNA: TGTGCCAGCAGCTTATCCGGGACAGGGGGCGTAGCAGATACGCAGTATTTT.

Only a few counts were recorded for this clonotype. The chain employs TRBV10-2 and TRBJ2-5, with a tentative D call TRBD2 (5 bases). The germline CDR1 and CDR2 sequences are WSHSY and SAAADI. The CDR3 spans 16 residues. Trimming pared 2 bases from V and 5 bases from J, leaving 18 bases between. CDR3 protein: CASSEISSEGRETQYF. The CDR3 DNA follows: TGCGCCAGCAGTGAGATCTCTTCAGAGGGCAGGGAGACCCAGTACTTC.

The V call is TRBV7-6, the J call TRBJ2-1, with a weak D call TRBD2 (6 bases). The V gene's germline CDR1 is SGHVS and CDR2 FNYEAQ. Trimming took off 2 bases at V and 7 bases at J, with 9 bases between the two ends. The CDR3 runs to 13 residues. The CDR3 loop is CASSLLLANEQFF. CDR3 nucleotide sequence: TGTGCCAGCAGCTTATTACTAGCTAATGAGCAGTTCTTC.

This clonotype showed up just a few times. V is TRBV7-2 and J is TRBJ2-1; 10 bases are a match to TRBD2. The CDR3 runs to 17 residues. Trimming took 4 bases from V and 0 from J; bases not matched to a gene: 6. The germline CDR1 and CDR2 sequences are SGHTA and FQGNSA. The CDR3 region is CASSYHSGGSSYNEQFF. The CDR3 nucleotides read TGTGCCAGCAGCTACCATAGCGGGGGGAGCTCCTACAATGAGCAGTTCTTC.

This chain links TRBV19 with TRBJ2-7, with 9 bases that match TRBD1. The germline gives CDR1 LNHDA, CDR2 SQIVND (reference sequence). V lost 6 bases and J lost 1; bases outside the gene matches: 4. The CDR3 totals 14 residues. The CDR3 loop reads CASRGTGKSYEQYF. The CDR3 DNA follows: TGTGCCAGTAGGGGGACAGGGAAGTCCTACGAGCAGTACTTC.

The genes are TRBV20-1 and TRBJ1-3; D unclear. The CDR3 runs 16 residues. V lost 4 bases and J lost 0, with 16 bases in between. The germline CDR1 and CDR2 sequences are DFQATT and SNEGSKA (reference sequence). The chain's CDR3 is CSAKRPGPSSGNTIYF. The CDR3 DNA is TGCAGTGCTAAACGACCGGGCCCTAGCTCTGGAAACACCATATATTTT.

This clonotype was recorded a few times. J is TRBJ1-4 and V is TRBV20-1, with D possibly being TRBD1 (5 bases). Germline CDR1 reads DFQATT; CDR2 reads SNEGSKA (reference sequence). The CDR3 sequence is 13 residues long. V lost 3 bases and J lost 1, with 6 bases in between. The DNA for the CDR3 is TGCAGTGCTAGTGGGGGAACTAATGAAAAACTGTTTTTT. Translating gives CSASGGTNEKLFF.

The sample holds a few counts of this clonotype. The chain has TRBV4-1 and TRBJ2-1; D possibly corresponds to TRBD2 (6 bases). From germline, CDR1 is MGHRA and CDR2 YSYEKL. V lost 0 bases to trimming and J lost 6 bases, with 21 bases between them. This CDR3 has 18 residues. CDR3 coding DNA: TGCGCCAGCAGCCAAGAAGGAGGGGTCTGGGCGCGGCTCAATGAGCAGTTCTTC. Residues: CASSQEGGVWARLNEQFF.

This chain's CDR3 is CASSYSARTGGEQFF. Here the CDR3 DNA reads TGTGCCAGCAGTTACTCTGCGCGGACCGGGGGTGAGCAGTTCTTC. The gene calls are TRBV6-5 and TRBJ2-1, with a weak D call TRBD2 (6 bases). This CDR3 has 15 residues. Per germline, CDR1 MNHEY and CDR2 SVGAGI. V lost 0 bases, J lost 9 bases, and 15 bases lay in between.

The chain couples TRBV9 to TRBJ1-1; the D is unclear. CDR3 length: 14 amino acids. Germline V gene lookup returns CDR1 SGDLS and CDR2 YYNGEE. Trimming pared 0 bases from V and 0 bases from J, leaving 6 bases between. CDR3 in amino acids: CASSVGVMNTEAFF. As DNA, the CDR3 is TGTGCCAGCAGCGTAGGGGTGATGAACACTGAAGCTTTCTTT.

This clonotype was detected a few times. The chain carries TRBV5-1 and TRBJ2-3; 9 nucleotides match TRBD2. The ends lost 6 bases at V and 2 bases at J; junction bases unmatched: 4. Germline V gives CDR1 SGHRS, CDR2 YFSETQ. The CDR3 spans 14 residues. Written as DNA, the CDR3 is TGCGCCAGCAAGCGGGGGGTCTTCACAGATACGCAGTATTTT. Translation gives CASKRGVFTDTQYF.

This clonotype was seen only a few times. The rearrangement joins TRBV14 to TRBJ1-1; a weak D match, TRBD1 (5 bases). CDR1 and CDR2 from the germline V gene are SGHDN and FVKESK. The length of the CDR3 is 12 residues. V was trimmed by 3 bases and J by 10 bases, leaving 12 bases between them. The CDR3 is CASSQLGARAFF. The CDR3 DNA is TGTGCCAGCAGCCAGCTCGGGGCGCGAGCTTTCTTT.

A few counts support this clonotype. The chain combines TRBV12-3 or TRBV12-4 with TRBJ1-3, with TRBD1 as a possible D gene (6 bases). The CDR3 consists of 14 residues. Between the trimmed V and J ends, which lost 2 bases and 4 bases, there was a span of 9 bases. The CDR3 protein is CASSLIRGGNTIYF. The CDR3 nucleotides read TGTGCCAGCAGTTTAATCAGGGGAGGAAACACCATATATTTT.

This clonotype was detected only a few times. V and J are TRBV20-1 and TRBJ2-5, with a tentative D call TRBD1 (6 bases). V lost 3 bases to trimming and J lost 4 bases, with 15 bases between them. This CDR3 has 14 residues. Germline CDR1 reads DFQATT; CDR2 reads SNEGSKA (reference sequence). CDR3 loop: CSARPSDRRETQYF. The CDR3 nucleotides are TGCAGTGCTAGGCCCTCTGACAGGAGAGAGACCCAGTACTTC.

This clonotype has ten or more counts. This chain uses TRBV3-1 with TRBJ2-7; TRBD2 is a possible D gene (6 bases). This CDR3 has 12 residues. Germline assignment: CDR1 LGHDT and CDR2 YNNKEL (reference sequence). Trimming pared 2 bases from V and 7 bases from J, leaving 9 bases between. The CDR3 sequence is CASSQRAGEQYF. DNA of the CDR3: TGTGCCAGCAGCCAACGGGCGGGGGAGCAGTACTTC.